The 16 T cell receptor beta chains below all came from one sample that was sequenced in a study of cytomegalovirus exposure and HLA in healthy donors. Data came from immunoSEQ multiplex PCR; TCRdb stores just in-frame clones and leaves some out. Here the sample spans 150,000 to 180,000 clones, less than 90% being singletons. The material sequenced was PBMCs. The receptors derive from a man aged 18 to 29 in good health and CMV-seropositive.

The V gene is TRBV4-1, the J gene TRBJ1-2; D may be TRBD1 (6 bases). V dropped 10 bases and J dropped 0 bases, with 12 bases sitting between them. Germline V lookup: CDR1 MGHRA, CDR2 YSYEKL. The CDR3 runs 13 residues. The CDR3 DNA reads TGCGCCACCCGGGGGGCGGCTAACTATGGCTACACCTTC. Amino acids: CATRGAANYGYTF.

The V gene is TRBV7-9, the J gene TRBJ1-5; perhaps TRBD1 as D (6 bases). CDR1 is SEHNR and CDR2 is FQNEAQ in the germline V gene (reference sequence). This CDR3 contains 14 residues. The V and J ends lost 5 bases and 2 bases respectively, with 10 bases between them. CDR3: CASSPRGRNQPQHF. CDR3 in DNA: TGTGCCAGCAGCCCCAGGGGACGCAATCAGCCCCAGCATTTT.

CDR3 nucleotide sequence: TGCGCCAGCAGCTTCGGTCAGAACACTGAAGCTTTCTTT. Translated: CASSFGQNTEAFF. The rearrangement links TRBV5-1 to TRBJ1-1; D uncertain. Trimming pared 2 bases from V and 1 base from J, leaving 6 bases between. Looked up from germline, CDR1 is SGHRS and CDR2 is YFSETQ. The CDR3 runs 13 residues.

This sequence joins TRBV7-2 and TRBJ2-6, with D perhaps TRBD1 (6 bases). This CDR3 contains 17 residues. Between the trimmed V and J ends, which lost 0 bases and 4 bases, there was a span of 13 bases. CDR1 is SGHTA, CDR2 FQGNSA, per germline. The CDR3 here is CASSLAGTLAGANVLTF. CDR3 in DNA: TGTGCCAGCAGCTTAGCCGGGACATTGGCAGGGGCCAACGTCCTGACTTTC.

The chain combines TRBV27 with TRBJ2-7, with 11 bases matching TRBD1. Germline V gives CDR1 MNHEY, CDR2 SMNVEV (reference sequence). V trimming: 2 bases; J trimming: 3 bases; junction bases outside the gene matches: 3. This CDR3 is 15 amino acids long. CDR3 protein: CASSLGQGAGYEQYF. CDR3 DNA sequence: TGTGCCAGCAGTTTAGGACAGGGGGCAGGCTACGAGCAGTACTTC.

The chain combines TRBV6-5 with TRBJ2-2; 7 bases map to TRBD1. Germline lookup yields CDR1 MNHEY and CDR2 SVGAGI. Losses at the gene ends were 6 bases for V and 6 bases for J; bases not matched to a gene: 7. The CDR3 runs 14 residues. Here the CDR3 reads CASRSQGTPGELFF. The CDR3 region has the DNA TGTGCCAGCAGGTCACAGGGGACCCCCGGGGAGCTGTTTTTT.

The CDR3 reads CASSYGTGGANTEAFF. The DNA for the CDR3 is TGTGCCAGCAGTTATGGGACAGGAGGAGCCAACACTGAAGCTTTCTTT. The chain recombines TRBV6-6 with TRBJ1-1; 8 bases map to TRBD1. The CDR3 is 16 amino acids. Germline lookup yields CDR1 MNHNY and CDR2 SVGAGI (reference sequence). The V and J ends lost 3 bases and 2 bases, in that order; junction bases with no gene match: 8.

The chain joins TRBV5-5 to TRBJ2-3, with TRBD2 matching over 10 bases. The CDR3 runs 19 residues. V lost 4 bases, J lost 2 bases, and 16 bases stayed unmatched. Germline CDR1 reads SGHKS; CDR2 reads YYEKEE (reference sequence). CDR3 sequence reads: CASSLRGGAGGRDTDTQYF. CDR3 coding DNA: TGTGCCAGCAGCCTCCGGGGTGGAGCGGGGGGGCGCGACACAGATACGCAGTATTTT.

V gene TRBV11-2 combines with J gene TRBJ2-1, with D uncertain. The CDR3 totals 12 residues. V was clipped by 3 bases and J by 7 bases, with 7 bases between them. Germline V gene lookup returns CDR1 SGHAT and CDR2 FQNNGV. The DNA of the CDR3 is TGTGCCAGCAGCTTCTCAGCGAATGAGCAGTTCTTC. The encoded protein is CASSFSANEQFF.

The CDR3: CASSQEGGPFPGANVLTF. The CDR3 DNA is TGCGCCAGCAGCCAAGAAGGGGGCCCCTTTCCTGGGGCCAACGTCCTGACTTTC. This sequence joins TRBV4-1 and TRBJ2-6, with 7 bases aligning to TRBD1. Germline V CDR1 and CDR2: MGHRA, YSYEKL. Unmatched junction bases numbered 7, after V lost 0 bases and J lost 2 bases. The CDR3 has 18 amino acids.

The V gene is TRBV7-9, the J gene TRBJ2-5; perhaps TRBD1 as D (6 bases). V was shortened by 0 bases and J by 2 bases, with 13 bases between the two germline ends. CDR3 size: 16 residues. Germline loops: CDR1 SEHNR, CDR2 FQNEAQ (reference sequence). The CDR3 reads CASSLARDNSQETQYF. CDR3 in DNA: TGTGCCAGCAGCTTAGCTCGGGACAACTCACAAGAGACCCAGTACTTC.

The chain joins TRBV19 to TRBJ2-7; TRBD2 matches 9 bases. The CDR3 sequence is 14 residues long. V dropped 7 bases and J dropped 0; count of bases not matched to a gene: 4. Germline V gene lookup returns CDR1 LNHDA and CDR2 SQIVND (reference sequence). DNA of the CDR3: TGTGCCAGTAAGACTAGCGGCACCTCCTACGAGCAGTACTTC. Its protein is CASKTSGTSYEQYF.

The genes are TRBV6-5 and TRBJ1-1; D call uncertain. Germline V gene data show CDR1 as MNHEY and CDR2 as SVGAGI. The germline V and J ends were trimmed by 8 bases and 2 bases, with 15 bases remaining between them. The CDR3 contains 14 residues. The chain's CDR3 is CASGKEAANTEAFF. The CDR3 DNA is TGTGCCAGCGGGAAGGAGGCGGCAAACACTGAAGCTTTCTTT.

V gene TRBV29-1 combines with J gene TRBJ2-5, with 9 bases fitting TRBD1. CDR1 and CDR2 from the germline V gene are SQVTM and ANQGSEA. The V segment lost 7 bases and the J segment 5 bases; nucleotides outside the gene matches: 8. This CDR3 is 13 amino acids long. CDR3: CSARTGALETQYF. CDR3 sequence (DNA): TGCAGCGCCCGGACAGGGGCCTTGGAGACCCAGTACTTC.

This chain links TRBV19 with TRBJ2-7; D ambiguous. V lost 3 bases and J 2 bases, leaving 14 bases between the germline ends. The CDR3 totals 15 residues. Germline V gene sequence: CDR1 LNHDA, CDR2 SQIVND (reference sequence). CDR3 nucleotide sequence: TGTGCCAGTAGTATTAGGAGCGACGTAGCCTACGAGCAGTACTTC. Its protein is CASSIRSDVAYEQYF.

CDR3 in amino acids: CASSLVDRDLTTEAFF. The CDR3 nucleotides are TGCGCCAGCAGCTTGGTGGACAGGGATTTGACCACTGAAGCTTTCTTT. The chain has TRBV5-1 and TRBJ1-1; TRBD1 aligns across 8 bases. The germline gives CDR1 SGHRS, CDR2 YFSETQ. The CDR3 consists of 16 residues. Trimming removed 0 bases from V and 4 bases from J; junction bases left unmatched: 8.